The clone carrying this TCR beta chain came up a few times. The target antigen is unknown. The data were obtained in a study of type 1 regulatory T cells. Looking at the study overall: T-allo10 is a Tr1-enriched, alloantigen-specific CD4 T cell product made in vitro.

V lost 2 bases to trimming and J lost 0 bases, with 6 bases between them. Germline assignment: CDR1 SGHRS and CDR2 YFSETQ. The CDR3 extends over 14 amino acids. TCRdb re-called the reads through MiXCR, storing one row per CDR3 protein. The table includes about 23,000 distinct CDR3 sequences, around half detected once. This sequence originates from a human donor in good health. The sample taken for sequencing was cultured T cells, either the whole culture or a sorted T cell fraction (not recorded which). The rearrangement links TRBV5-1 to TRBJ1-3; TRBD1 might be the D (5 bases). CDR3 in amino acids: CASSLDSSGNTIYF. As DNA, the CDR3 is TGCGCCAGCAGCTTAGACAGCTCTGGAAACACCATATATTTT. Full variable domain (missing parts from reference TRBV5-1 and TRBJ1-3): KAGVTQTPRYLIKTRGQQVTLSCSPISGHRSVSWYQQTPGQGLQFLFEYFSETQRNKGNFPGRFSGRQFSNSRSEMNVSTLELGDSALYLCASSLDSSGNTIYFGEGSWLTVV.